This T cell receptor (beta chain) derives from a study of cytomegalovirus exposure and HLA in healthy donors. PCR used 60 Vbeta primers and 13 Jbeta primers. Sequenced by immunoSEQ multiplex PCR; TCRdb stores in-frame clones only, minus some. This sample yields roughly 160,000 clones, of which under 85% are seen a single time; approximately 1.6% belongs to the top ten. Trimming shortened V by 2 bases and J by 1 base, and 8 bases separated the two germline ends. Per germline, CDR1 SGHNT and CDR2 YENEEA. The CDR3 is 14 residues long. This clonotype originated in a woman aged 25-40 years in good health and CMV-seronegative. Specimen: PBMCs. The V call is TRBV11-3, the J call TRBJ2-5; maybe TRBD2 (5 bases). The CDR3 DNA reads TGTGCCAGCAGCTTAAACGGGGTCCAAGAGACCCAGTACTTC. Encoded protein: CASSLNGVQETQYF.